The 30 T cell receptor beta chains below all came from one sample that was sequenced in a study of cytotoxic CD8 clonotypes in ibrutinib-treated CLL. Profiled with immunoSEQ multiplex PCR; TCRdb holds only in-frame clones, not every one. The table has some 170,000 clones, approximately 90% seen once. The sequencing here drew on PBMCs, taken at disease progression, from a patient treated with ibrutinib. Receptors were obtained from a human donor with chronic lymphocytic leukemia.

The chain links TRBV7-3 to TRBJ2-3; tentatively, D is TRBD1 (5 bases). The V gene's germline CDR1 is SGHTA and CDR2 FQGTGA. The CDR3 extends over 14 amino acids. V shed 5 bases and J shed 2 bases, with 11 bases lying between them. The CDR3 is CASSLGLTTDTQYF. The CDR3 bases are TGTGCCAGCAGCCTGGGGCTAACCACAGATACGCAGTATTTT.

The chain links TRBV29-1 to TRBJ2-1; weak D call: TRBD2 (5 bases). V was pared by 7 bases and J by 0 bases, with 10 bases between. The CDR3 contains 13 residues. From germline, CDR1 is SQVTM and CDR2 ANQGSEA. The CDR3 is CSGETSSYNEQFF. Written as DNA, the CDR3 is TGCAGCGGGGAGACAAGCTCCTACAATGAGCAGTTCTTC.

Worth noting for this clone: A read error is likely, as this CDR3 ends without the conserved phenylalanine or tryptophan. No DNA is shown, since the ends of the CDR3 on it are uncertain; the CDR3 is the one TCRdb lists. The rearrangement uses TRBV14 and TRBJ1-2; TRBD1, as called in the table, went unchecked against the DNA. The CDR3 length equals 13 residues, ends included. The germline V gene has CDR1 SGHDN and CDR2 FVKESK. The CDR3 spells CASSQGFQVSARV.

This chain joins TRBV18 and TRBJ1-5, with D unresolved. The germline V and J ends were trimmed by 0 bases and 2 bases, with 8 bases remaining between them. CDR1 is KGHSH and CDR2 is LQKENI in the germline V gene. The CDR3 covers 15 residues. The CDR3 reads CASSPPSVGNQPQHF. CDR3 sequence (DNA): TGTGCCAGCTCACCACCTTCTGTTGGCAATCAGCCCCAGCATTTT.

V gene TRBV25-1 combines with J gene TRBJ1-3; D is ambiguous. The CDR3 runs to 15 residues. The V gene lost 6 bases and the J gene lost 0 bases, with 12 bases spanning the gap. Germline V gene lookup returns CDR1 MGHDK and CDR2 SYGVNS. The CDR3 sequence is CASRPDRDSGNTIYF. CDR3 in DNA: TGTGCCAGCAGACCGGACCGTGACTCTGGAAACACCATATATTTT.

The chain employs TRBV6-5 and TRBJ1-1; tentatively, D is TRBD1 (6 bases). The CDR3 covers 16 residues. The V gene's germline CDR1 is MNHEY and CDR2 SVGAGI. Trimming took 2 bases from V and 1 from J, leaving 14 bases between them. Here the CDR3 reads CASSYLQGQGNTEAFF. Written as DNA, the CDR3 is TGTGCCAGCAGTTACCTTCAGGGGCAGGGGAACACTGAAGCTTTCTTT.

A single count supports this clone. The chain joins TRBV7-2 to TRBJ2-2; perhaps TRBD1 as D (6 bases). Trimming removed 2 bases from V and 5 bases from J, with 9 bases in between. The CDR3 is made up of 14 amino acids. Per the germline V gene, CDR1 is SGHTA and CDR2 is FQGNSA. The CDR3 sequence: CASSLTGLTGELFF. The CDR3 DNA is TGTGCCAGCAGCTTAACAGGGTTGACCGGGGAGCTGTTTTTT.

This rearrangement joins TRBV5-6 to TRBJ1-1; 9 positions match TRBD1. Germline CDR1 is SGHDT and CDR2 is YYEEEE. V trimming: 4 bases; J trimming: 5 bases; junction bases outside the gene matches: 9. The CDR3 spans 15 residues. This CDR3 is CASSLPRQGGTEAFF. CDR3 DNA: TGTGCCAGCAGCCTTCCCCGACAGGGGGGGACTGAAGCTTTCTTT.

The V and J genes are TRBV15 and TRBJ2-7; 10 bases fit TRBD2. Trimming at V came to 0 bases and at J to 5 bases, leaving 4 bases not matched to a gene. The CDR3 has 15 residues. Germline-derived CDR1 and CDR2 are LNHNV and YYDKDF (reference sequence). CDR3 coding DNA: TGTGCCACCAGCAGAGATCCTCTAGCGGGAGACGAGCAGTACTTC. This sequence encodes CATSRDPLAGDEQYF.

CDR3 in amino acids: CASSPKLDEQYF. Written as DNA, the CDR3 is TGTGCCAGCAGCCCTAAACTCGACGAGCAGTACTTC. This chain uses TRBV11-3 with TRBJ2-7; D call uncertain. CDR1 is SGHNT and CDR2 is YENEEA in the germline V gene. The CDR3 consists of 12 residues. The V end lost 5 bases, the J end lost 5 bases, and 10 bases lay between the germline ends.

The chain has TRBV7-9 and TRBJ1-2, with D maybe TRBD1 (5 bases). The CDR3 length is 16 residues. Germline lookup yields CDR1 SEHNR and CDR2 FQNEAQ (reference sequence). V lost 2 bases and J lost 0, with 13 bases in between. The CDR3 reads CASSLNSPGTNYGYTF. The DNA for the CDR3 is TGTGCCAGCAGCTTAAATTCGCCAGGGACTAACTATGGCTACACCTTC.

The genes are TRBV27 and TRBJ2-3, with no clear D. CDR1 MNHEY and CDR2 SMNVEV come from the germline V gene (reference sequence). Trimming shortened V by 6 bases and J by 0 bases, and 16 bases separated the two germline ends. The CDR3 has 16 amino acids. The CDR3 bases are TGTGCCAGCAGCCACCGGCGGCTCTCTAGCACAGATACGCAGTATTTT. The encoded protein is CASSHRRLSSTDTQYF.

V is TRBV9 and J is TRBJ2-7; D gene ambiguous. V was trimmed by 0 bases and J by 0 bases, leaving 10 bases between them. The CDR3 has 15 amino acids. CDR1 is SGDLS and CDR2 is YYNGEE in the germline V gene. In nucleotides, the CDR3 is TGTGCCAGCAGCGTAGCTTTGGGTAGCTCCTACGAGCAGTACTTC. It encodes CASSVALGSSYEQYF. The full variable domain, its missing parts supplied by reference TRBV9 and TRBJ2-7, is DSGVTQTPKHLITATGQRVTLRCSPRSGDLSVYWYQQSLDQGLQFLIQYYNGEERAKGNILERFSAQQFPDLHSELNLSSLELGDSALYFCASSVALGSSYEQYFGPGTRLTVT.

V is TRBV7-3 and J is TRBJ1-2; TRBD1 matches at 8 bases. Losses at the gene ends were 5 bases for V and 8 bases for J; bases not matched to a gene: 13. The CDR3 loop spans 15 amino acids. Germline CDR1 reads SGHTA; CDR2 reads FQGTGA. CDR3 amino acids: CASSPHGRGLWGYTF. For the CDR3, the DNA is TGTGCCAGCAGCCCACACGGCAGGGGGCTCTGGGGCTACACCTTC.

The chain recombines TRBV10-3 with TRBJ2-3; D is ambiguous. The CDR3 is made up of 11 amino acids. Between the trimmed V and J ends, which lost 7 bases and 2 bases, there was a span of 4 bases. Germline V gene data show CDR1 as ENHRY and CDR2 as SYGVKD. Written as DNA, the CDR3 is TGTGCCATCATGGCCACAGATACGCAGTATTTT. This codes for CAIMATDTQYF.

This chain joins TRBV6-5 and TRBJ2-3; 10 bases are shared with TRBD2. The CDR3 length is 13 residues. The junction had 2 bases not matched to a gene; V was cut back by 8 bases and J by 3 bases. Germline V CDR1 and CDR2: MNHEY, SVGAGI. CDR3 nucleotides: TGTGCCAGCCAGACTAGCGGGACAGATACGCAGTATTTT. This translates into CASQTSGTDTQYF.

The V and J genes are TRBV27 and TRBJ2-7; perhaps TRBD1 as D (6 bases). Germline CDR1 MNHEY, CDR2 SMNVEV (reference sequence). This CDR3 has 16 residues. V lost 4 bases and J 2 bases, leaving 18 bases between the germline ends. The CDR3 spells CASSSGTGTNTYEQYF. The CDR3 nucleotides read TGTGCCAGCAGTTCAGGAACCGGGACAAATACCTACGAGCAGTACTTC.

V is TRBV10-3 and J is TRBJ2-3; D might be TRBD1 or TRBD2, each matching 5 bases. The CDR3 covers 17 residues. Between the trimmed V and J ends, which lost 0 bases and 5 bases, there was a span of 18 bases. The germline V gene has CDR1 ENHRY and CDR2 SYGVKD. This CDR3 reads CAISESTVASFVDTQYF. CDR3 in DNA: TGTGCCATCAGTGAGTCGACAGTAGCGTCCTTCGTAGATACGCAGTATTTT.

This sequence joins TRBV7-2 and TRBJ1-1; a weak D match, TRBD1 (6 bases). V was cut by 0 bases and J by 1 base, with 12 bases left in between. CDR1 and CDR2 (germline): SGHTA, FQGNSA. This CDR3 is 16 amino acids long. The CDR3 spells CASSLARLQGNTEAFF. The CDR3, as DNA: TGTGCCAGCAGCTTAGCGCGGTTACAGGGGAACACTGAAGCTTTCTTT. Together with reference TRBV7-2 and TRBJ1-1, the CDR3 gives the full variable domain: GAGVSQSPSNKVTEKGKDVELRCDPISGHTALYWYRQSLGQGLEFLIYFQGNSAPDKSGLPSDRFSAERTGGSVSTLTIQRTQQEDSAVYLCASSLARLQGNTEAFFGQGTRLTVV.

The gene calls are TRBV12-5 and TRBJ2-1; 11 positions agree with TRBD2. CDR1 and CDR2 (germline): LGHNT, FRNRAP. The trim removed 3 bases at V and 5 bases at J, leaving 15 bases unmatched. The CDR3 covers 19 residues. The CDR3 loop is CASGFSPVDSGRADNEQFF. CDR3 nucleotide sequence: TGTGCTAGTGGTTTTAGTCCCGTGGATAGCGGGAGGGCGGACAATGAGCAGTTCTTC.

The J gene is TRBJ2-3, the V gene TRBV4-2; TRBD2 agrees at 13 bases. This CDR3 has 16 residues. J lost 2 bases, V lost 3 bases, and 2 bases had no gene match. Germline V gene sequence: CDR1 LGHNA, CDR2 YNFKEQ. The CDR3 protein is CASSHGLAGDTDTQYF. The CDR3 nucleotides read TGTGCCAGCAGCCATGGACTAGCGGGGGACACAGATACGCAGTATTTT.

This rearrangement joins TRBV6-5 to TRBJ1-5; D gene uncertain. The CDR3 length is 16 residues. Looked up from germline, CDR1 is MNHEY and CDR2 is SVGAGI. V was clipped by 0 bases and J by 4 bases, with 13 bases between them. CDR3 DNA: TGTGCCAGCAGTTACTCGATTAGCCTAAAAAATCAGCCCCAGCATTTT. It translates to CASSYSISLKNQPQHF.

The DNA of the CDR3 is TGTGCCAGCAGTTGGACAGGGGCCGAGCAGTACTTC. It codes for CASSWTGAEQYF. The chain carries TRBV6-6 and TRBJ2-7; 9 bases are a match to TRBD1. V lost 4 bases, J lost 6 bases, and 1 base stayed unmatched. The CDR3 consists of 12 residues. Germline CDR1 is MNHNY and CDR2 is SVGAGI (reference sequence).

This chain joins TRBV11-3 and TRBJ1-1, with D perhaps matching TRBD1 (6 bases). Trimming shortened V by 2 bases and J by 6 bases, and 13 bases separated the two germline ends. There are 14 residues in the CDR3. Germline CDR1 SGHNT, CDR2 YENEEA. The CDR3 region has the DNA TGTGCCAGCAGCTTAACCCTGGCAGGGGCTGAAGCTTTCTTT. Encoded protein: CASSLTLAGAEAFF.

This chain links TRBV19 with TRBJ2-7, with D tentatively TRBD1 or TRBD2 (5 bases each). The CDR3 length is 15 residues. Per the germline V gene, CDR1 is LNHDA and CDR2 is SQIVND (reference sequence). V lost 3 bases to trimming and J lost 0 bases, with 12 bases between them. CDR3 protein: CASSMRGSTSYEQYF. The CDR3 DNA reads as TGTGCCAGTAGTATGAGGGGATCCACCTCCTACGAGCAGTACTTC.

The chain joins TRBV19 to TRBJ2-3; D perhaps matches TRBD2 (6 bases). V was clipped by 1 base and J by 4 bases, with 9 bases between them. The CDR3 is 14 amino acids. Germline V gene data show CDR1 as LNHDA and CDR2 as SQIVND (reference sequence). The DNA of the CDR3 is TGTGCCAGTAGTATAGGGAGGGCCTCAGATACGCAGTATTTT. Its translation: CASSIGRASDTQYF.

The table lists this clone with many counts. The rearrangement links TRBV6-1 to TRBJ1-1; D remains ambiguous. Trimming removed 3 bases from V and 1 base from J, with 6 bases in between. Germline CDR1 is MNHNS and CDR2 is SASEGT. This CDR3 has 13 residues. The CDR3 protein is CASSDFWNTEAFF. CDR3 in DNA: TGTGCCAGCAGTGATTTTTGGAACACTGAAGCTTTCTTT.

CDR3 sequence (DNA): TGCGCCAGCAGCCAAGATCCACCGCTTATTAGCAATCAGCCCCAGCATTTT. Encoded protein: CASSQDPPLISNQPQHF. V usage is TRBV4-1 and J usage is TRBJ1-5, with D hard to call. V was clipped by 0 bases and J by 0 bases, with 12 bases between them. Germline V gene data show CDR1 as MGHRA and CDR2 as YSYEKL. The CDR3 consists of 17 residues.

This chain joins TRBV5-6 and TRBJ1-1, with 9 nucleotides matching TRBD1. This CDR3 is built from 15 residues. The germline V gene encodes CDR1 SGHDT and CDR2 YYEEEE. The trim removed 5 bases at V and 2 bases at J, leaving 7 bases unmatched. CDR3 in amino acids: CASSRTGVGNTEAFF. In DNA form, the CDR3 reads TGTGCCAGCAGTCGGACAGGGGTCGGAAACACTGAAGCTTTCTTT.

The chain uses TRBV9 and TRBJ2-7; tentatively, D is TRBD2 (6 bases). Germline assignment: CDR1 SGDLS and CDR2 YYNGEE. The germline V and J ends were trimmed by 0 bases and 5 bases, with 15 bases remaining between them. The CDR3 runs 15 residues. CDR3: CASSVDEGGADEQYF. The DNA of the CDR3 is TGTGCCAGCAGCGTAGACGAGGGAGGAGCGGACGAGCAGTACTTC.